The 31 T cell receptor beta chains given below trace back to one sample, sequenced in a study of blood T cell repertoires in COVID-19. Clones were sequenced by immunoSEQ multiplex PCR, and TCRdb holds only the in-frame ones, with some missing. The sample yields over 250,000 clones, about 87% seen once. Specimen: peripheral blood. Receptor source: a woman in her forties or fifties with COVID-19, enrolled during active disease.

This chain uses TRBV19 with TRBJ2-1; possibly TRBD2 for D (5 bases). V lost 9 bases and J 5 bases, leaving 20 bases between the germline ends. The CDR3 has 15 residues. Germline V gene lookup returns CDR1 LNHDA and CDR2 SQIVND (reference sequence). CDR3 region: CASKVSSMRDNEQFF. The CDR3 DNA is TGTGCCAGCAAGGTATCGAGTATGAGGGACAATGAGCAGTTCTTC.

The chain combines TRBV19 with TRBJ2-7; TRBD2 aligns across 11 bases. Germline loops: CDR1 LNHDA, CDR2 SQIVND (reference sequence). V trimming: 2 bases; J trimming: 6 bases; junction bases outside the gene matches: 0. The CDR3 extends over 13 amino acids. The CDR3: CASSITSGSEQYF. The CDR3 coding sequence is TGTGCCAGTAGTATAACTAGCGGGAGCGAGCAGTACTTC.

This chain joins TRBV11-1 and TRBJ2-5, with 10 bases identical to TRBD1. The CDR3 loop spans 16 amino acids. V lost 0 bases and J lost 5; bases outside the gene matches: 6. Germline V gene data show CDR1 as SGHAT and CDR2 as FQDESV (reference sequence). Written as DNA, the CDR3 is TGTGCCAGCAGCTTAGCGCCGGGACAGGGGATGGAGACCCAGTACTTC. Translating gives CASSLAPGQGMETQYF.

The sample holds one count of this clone. V is TRBV30 and J is TRBJ2-1; 7 positions match TRBD2. The junction had 9 bases not matched to a gene; V was cut back by 5 bases and J by 2 bases. The V gene's germline CDR1 is GTSNPN and CDR2 SVGIG (reference sequence). CDR3 length: 15 residues. The CDR3 region is CAWDAGGSTYNEQFF. Written as DNA, the CDR3 is TGTGCCTGGGACGCCGGCGGGAGTACCTACAATGAGCAGTTCTTC.

The gene calls are TRBV7-2 and TRBJ2-7, with 14 bases identical to TRBD2. The CDR3 extends over 15 amino acids. Germline CDR1 reads SGHTA; CDR2 reads FQGNSA. J was trimmed by 5 bases and V by 5 bases; bases with no gene match: 5. CDR3 DNA sequence: TGTGCCAGCAGCCCTCCGGGACTAGCGGGAGACGAGCAGTACTTC. Its translation: CASSPPGLAGDEQYF.

The chain employs TRBV5-1 and TRBJ2-1, with 7 nucleotides matching TRBD2. The CDR3 contains 16 residues. Germline CDR1 reads SGHRS; CDR2 reads YFSETQ. The J segment lost 3 bases and the V segment lost 6 bases, leaving 12 bases of the junction unmatched. Here the CDR3 DNA reads TGCGCCAGCAACCAACCCTCTAGCGGACTCTACAATGAGCAGTTCTTC. Protein: CASNQPSSGLYNEQFF.

The CDR3 region is CAITRLAGDDHEQFF. CDR3 sequence (DNA): TGTGCCATCACCAGACTAGCGGGAGACGACCATGAGCAGTTCTTC. The rearrangement joins TRBV10-3 to TRBJ2-1, with TRBD2 matching 12 bases. CDR1 is ENHRY and CDR2 is SYGVKD in the germline V gene. The trim removed 7 bases at V and 8 bases at J, leaving 9 bases unmatched. The CDR3 length is 15 residues.

This chain links TRBV14 with TRBJ2-3; D might be TRBD1 (5 bases). V shed 2 bases and J shed 2 bases, with 17 bases lying between them. This CDR3 spans 17 amino acids. The V gene's germline CDR1 is SGHDN and CDR2 FVKESK. The CDR3 nucleotides are TGTGCCAGCAGCCAACTAATATCGGCAGGGAACACAGATACGCAGTATTTT. Protein product: CASSQLISAGNTDTQYF.

The gene calls are TRBV3-1 (or the pseudogene TRBV3-2) and TRBJ2-4, with a tentative D call TRBD1 (6 bases). CDR1 LGHDT and CDR2 YNNKEL come from the germline V gene (reference sequence). V lost 5 bases to trimming and J lost 2 bases, with 10 bases between them. This CDR3 has 14 amino acids. CDR3 nucleotide sequence: TGTGCCAGCAGCTCGCAGGGGACCAAAAACATTCAGTACTTC. Protein sequence: CASSSQGTKNIQYF.

V is TRBV28 and J is TRBJ2-1; possible D gene TRBD1, 5 bases. V dropped 3 bases and J dropped 7 bases, with 13 bases sitting between them. This CDR3 has 14 residues. Germline V lookup: CDR1 MDHEN, CDR2 SYDVKM. The CDR3 DNA sequence: TGTGCCAGCAGTTTTGAATTACACAGGAATGAGCAGTTCTTC. Its translation is CASSFELHRNEQFF.

This chain links TRBV9 with TRBJ2-1, with 15 bases identical to TRBD2. The germline CDR1 and CDR2 sequences are SGDLS and YYNGEE. V was pared by 4 bases and J by 4 bases, with 3 bases of the junction left unmatched. The CDR3 sequence is 16 residues long. Here the CDR3 reads CASSSGTSGRYNEQFF. CDR3 bases: TGTGCCAGCAGCTCCGGGACTAGCGGGAGGTACAATGAGCAGTTCTTC.

The chain's CDR3 is CASSIDQTGVDIQYF. Written as DNA, the CDR3 is TGTGCCAGTAGTATAGATCAAACAGGGGTGGACATTCAGTACTTC. V and J are TRBV19 and TRBJ2-4, with 7 bases that match TRBD1. The CDR3 has 15 residues. The V segment lost 0 bases and the J segment 8 bases; nucleotides outside the gene matches: 7. Germline V gene data show CDR1 as LNHDA and CDR2 as SQIVND (reference sequence).

This chain connects TRBV6-1 to TRBJ2-3; D may be TRBD2 (7 bases). The germline V gene has CDR1 MNHNS and CDR2 SASEGT. The CDR3 length is 14 residues. Trimming cost V 1 base and J 4 bases, with 9 bases left between them. The CDR3, as DNA: TGTGCCAGCAGTGAAGGCGGGGGCCCAGATACGCAGTATTTT. It translates to CASSEGGGPDTQYF.

The chain links TRBV19 to TRBJ1-1, with no clear D. Germline CDR1 LNHDA, CDR2 SQIVND (reference sequence). The germline V and J ends were trimmed by 2 bases and 1 base, with 14 bases remaining between them. CDR3 size: 16 residues. Here the CDR3 DNA reads TGTGCCAGTAGTATAAGGCAACGGCGGGAGAACACTGAAGCTTTCTTT. Its translation is CASSIRQRRENTEAFF.

This clone was seen just once. The chain has TRBV9 and TRBJ2-1; the D gene is possibly TRBD1 (5 bases). CDR1 SGDLS and CDR2 YYNGEE come from the germline V gene. The CDR3 is 14 amino acids. V lost 0 bases and J lost 6, with 10 bases in between. CDR3: CASSVEGIGNEQFF. Written as DNA, the CDR3 is TGTGCCAGCAGCGTAGAGGGGATTGGCAATGAGCAGTTCTTC. Full variable domain (rest looked up from reference TRBV9 and TRBJ2-1): DSGVTQTPKHLITATGQRVTLRCSPRSGDLSVYWYQQSLDQGLQFLIQYYNGEERAKGNILERFSAQQFPDLHSELNLSSLELGDSALYFCASSVEGIGNEQFFGPGTRLTVL.

The chain is built from TRBV7-2 and TRBJ2-5; 10 bases map to TRBD1. Germline values: CDR1 SGHTA, CDR2 FQGNSA. This CDR3 has 14 residues. Trimming took 1 base from V and 4 from J; bases not matched to a gene: 0. The CDR3 DNA reads TGTGCCAGCAGCTTAGGACAGGGGGCAGAGACCCAGTACTTC. This translates into CASSLGQGAETQYF.

The count of this clone is one. The chain links TRBV18 to TRBJ2-3; perhaps TRBD1 as D (5 bases). CDR1 and CDR2 from the germline V gene are KGHSH and LQKENI. This CDR3 is built from 14 residues. Trimming left V 8 bases short and J 4 bases short, with 16 bases between. The CDR3 sequence is CASPAQGFADTQYF. The CDR3, as DNA: TGTGCCAGCCCAGCTCAGGGTTTCGCAGATACGCAGTATTTT. Drawing the rest from reference TRBV18 and TRBJ2-3, the complete variable domain is NAGVMQNPRHLVRRRGQEARLRCSPMKGHSHVYWYRQLPEEGLKFMVYLQKENIIDESGMPKERFSAEFPKEGPSILRIQQVVRGDSAAYFCASPAQGFADTQYFGPGTRLTVL.

The chain recombines TRBV5-1 with TRBJ2-1; 11 bases align to TRBD2. The CDR3 length is 19 residues. In germline, CDR1 is SGHRS, CDR2 YFSETQ. V dropped 4 bases and J dropped 0; count of bases not matched to a gene: 12. CDR3 sequence reads: CASSTGKSTSGASYNEQFF. The CDR3 coding sequence is TGCGCCAGCAGCACAGGAAAATCGACTAGCGGGGCCTCCTACAATGAGCAGTTCTTC. The whole variable domain, remainder taken from reference TRBV5-1 and TRBJ2-1, is KAGVTQTPRYLIKTRGQQVTLSCSPISGHRSVSWYQQTPGQGLQFLFEYFSETQRNKGNFPGRFSGRQFSNSRSEMNVSTLELGDSALYLCASSTGKSTSGASYNEQFFGPGTRLTVL.

The V and J genes are TRBV27 and TRBJ1-2; the D gene is possibly TRBD1 (5 bases). The CDR3 has 16 residues. The V end was cut by 5 bases, the J end by 1 base, with 17 bases between. Germline V lookup: CDR1 MNHEY, CDR2 SMNVEV (reference sequence). For the CDR3, the DNA is TGTGCCAGCAGTGACGGGGGGAGGGGTAGTAACTATGGCTACACCTTC. Translating gives CASSDGGRGSNYGYTF.

The CDR3 DNA sequence: TGTGCCAGCAGGGGACATAGGATATCAGCTTTCTTT. This encodes CASRGHRISAFF. The chain links TRBV2 to TRBJ1-1; weak D call: TRBD1 (6 bases). The ends were cut back, 6 bases at V and 10 bases at J, with 15 bases in the middle. Per the germline V gene, CDR1 is SNHLY and CDR2 is FYNNEI. The CDR3 extends over 12 amino acids.

This chain joins TRBV23-1 and TRBJ2-4; tentatively, D is TRBD2 (6 bases). TRBV23-1 belongs to the ORF category, with a function that is uncertain. V was trimmed by 0 bases and J by 4 bases, leaving 22 bases between them. The CDR3 is made up of 19 amino acids. Written as DNA, the CDR3 is TGCGCCAGCAGTCAATCGTGGGACTCGGGGGAAGGGGATAAAAACATTCAGTACTTC. Protein: CASSQSWDSGEGDKNIQYF.

This chain connects TRBV6-5 to TRBJ2-3; D might be TRBD1 (6 bases). This CDR3 is 16 amino acids long. Germline V gene data show CDR1 as MNHEY and CDR2 as SVGAGI. Between the trimmed V and J ends, which lost 2 bases and 8 bases, there was a span of 20 bases. CDR3 coding DNA: TGTGCCAGCAGTTACACAGGGCCTCTTCAGTCGACTACGCAGTATTTT. This codes for CASSYTGPLQSTTQYF.

The V and J genes are TRBV6-9 and TRBJ1-2, with TRBD1 as a possible D gene (5 bases). The CDR3 length is 13 residues. CDR1 and CDR2 (germline): MNHGY, SVAAGI. Trimming removed 0 bases from V and 6 bases from J, with 8 bases in between. CDR3 nucleotides: TGTGCCAGCAGTTATTCCCCACAGGATGGCTACACCTTC. This translates into CASSYSPQDGYTF.

DNA of the CDR3: TGTGCCAGCAGTAGAACGACAGGGGGCCGCACTGAAGCTTTCTTT. This codes for CASSRTTGGRTEAFF. The chain uses TRBV27 and TRBJ1-1; 10 bases line up with TRBD1. The CDR3 length is 15 residues. V dropped 5 bases and J dropped 4; count of bases not matched to a gene: 7. The germline V gene encodes CDR1 MNHEY and CDR2 SMNVEV (reference sequence).

The chain joins TRBV27 to TRBJ1-2, with a tentative D call TRBD1 (6 bases). Germline-derived CDR1 and CDR2 are MNHEY and SMNVEV (reference sequence). Trimming left V 0 bases short and J 4 bases short, with 15 bases between. The CDR3 is 16 amino acids. The CDR3 loop reads CASSLSGTGYGYGYTF. CDR3 DNA sequence: TGTGCCAGCAGTTTATCAGGCACAGGGTATGGCTATGGCTACACCTTC.

The chain recombines TRBV6-2 or TRBV6-3 with TRBJ2-6; D unresolved. Germline CDR1 and CDR2: MNHEY and SVGEGT. The CDR3 covers 16 residues. V lost 0 bases to trimming and J lost 4 bases, with 10 bases between them. The CDR3 loop is CASSYSFARGANVLTF. CDR3 sequence (DNA): TGTGCCAGCAGTTACTCGTTCGCGAGAGGGGCCAACGTCCTGACTTTC.

The chain links TRBV7-3 to TRBJ1-1, with D uncertain. Per germline, CDR1 SGHTA and CDR2 FQGTGA. V was cut by 2 bases and J by 1 base, with 5 bases left in between. The CDR3 extends over 13 amino acids. Written as DNA, the CDR3 is TGTGCCAGCAGCTTACAAAAGAACACTGAAGCTTTCTTT. This sequence encodes CASSLQKNTEAFF.

The chain recombines TRBV3-1 (or the pseudogene TRBV3-2) with TRBJ1-3, with TRBD1 identical over 9 bases. There are 14 residues in the CDR3. With 4 bases clipped from V and 7 bases from J, the junction kept 5 bases outside the gene matches. Germline loops: CDR1 LGHDT, CDR2 YNNKEL (reference sequence). The chain's CDR3 is CASSPRQGVNTIYF. CDR3 sequence (DNA): TGTGCCAGCAGCCCCCGACAGGGGGTTAACACCATATATTTT.

As DNA, the CDR3 is TGTGCTAGCCAGGGACTAGCGAGCCAAGAGACCCAGTACTTC. This sequence encodes CASQGLASQETQYF. The V gene is TRBV12-5, the J gene TRBJ2-5, with TRBD2 identical over 10 bases. With V trimmed by 9 bases and J by 1 base, 5 bases remained unmatched. Germline CDR1 and CDR2: LGHNT and FRNRAP. The CDR3 runs to 14 residues.

The V and J genes are TRBV23-1 and TRBJ1-5, with D perhaps matching TRBD1 (6 bases). TRBV23-1 is an ORF, with its function uncertain. The V end was cut by 3 bases, the J end by 7 bases, with 22 bases between. This CDR3 region has 17 residues. The CDR3 reads CASSQPGGRRDLQPQHF. The DNA for the CDR3 is TGCGCCAGCAGTCAGCCGGGGGGGCGCAGGGATTTACAGCCCCAGCATTTT.

The chain is built from TRBV3-1 (or the pseudogene TRBV3-2) and TRBJ2-5, with 9 bases that match TRBD2. Germline V gene data show CDR1 as LGHDT and CDR2 as YNNKEL (reference sequence). J was trimmed by 2 bases and V by 4 bases; bases with no gene match: 8. The CDR3 has 16 residues. The CDR3 loop is CASSRRGAGGQETQYF. The CDR3 bases are TGTGCCAGCAGCCGGCGGGGGGCGGGAGGGCAAGAGACCCAGTACTTC.